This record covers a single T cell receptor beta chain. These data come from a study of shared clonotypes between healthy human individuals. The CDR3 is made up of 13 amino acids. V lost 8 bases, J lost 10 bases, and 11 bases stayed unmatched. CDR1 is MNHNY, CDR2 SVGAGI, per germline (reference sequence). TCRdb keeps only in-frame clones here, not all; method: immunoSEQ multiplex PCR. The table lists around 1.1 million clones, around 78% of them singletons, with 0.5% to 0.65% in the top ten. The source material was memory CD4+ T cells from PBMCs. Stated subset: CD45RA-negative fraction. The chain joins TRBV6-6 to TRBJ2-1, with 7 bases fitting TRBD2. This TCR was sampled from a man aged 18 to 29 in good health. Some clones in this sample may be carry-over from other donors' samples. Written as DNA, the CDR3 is TGTGCCAGCGGAGAAAGTAACGGGAGGGAGCAGTTCTTC. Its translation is CASGESNGREQFF.